This T cell receptor (beta chain) was sequenced in a study of blood T cell repertoires in COVID-19. The CDR3 spans 14 residues. V lost 2 bases to trimming and J lost 1 base, with 9 bases between them. The germline gives CDR1 SGHRS, CDR2 YFSETQ. In the study's own analysis: Reference gene primers were amplified, and this amplification served to estimate nucleated cell counts. Method: immunoSEQ multiplex PCR; TCRdb's copy keeps in-frame clones and lacks some. V, J and clone size were drawn from that table, and D and trimming were deduced from the DNA. The data show about 190,000 clones, about four fifths seen once.

The sample was peripheral blood. The chain joins TRBV5-1 to TRBJ1-1; D not certain. The TCR sequence derives from a man in his fifties or sixties with active or convalescent COVID-19. CDR3 sequence reads: CASSFTTRNTEAFF. CDR3 bases: TGCGCCAGCAGCTTCACAACCCGGAACACTGAAGCTTTCTTT.